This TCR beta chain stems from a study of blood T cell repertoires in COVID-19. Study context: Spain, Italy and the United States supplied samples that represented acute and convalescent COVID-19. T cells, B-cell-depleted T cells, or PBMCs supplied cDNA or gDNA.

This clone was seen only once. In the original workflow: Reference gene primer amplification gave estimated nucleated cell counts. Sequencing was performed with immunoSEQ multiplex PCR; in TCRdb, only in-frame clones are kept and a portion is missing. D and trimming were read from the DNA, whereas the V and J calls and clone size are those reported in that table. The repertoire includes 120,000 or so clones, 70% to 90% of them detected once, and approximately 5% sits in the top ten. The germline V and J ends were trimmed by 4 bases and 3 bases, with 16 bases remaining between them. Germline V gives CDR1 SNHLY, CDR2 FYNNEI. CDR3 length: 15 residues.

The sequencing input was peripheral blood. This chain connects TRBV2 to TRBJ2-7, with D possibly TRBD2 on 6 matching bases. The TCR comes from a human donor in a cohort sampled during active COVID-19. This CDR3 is CASSAYQRAGYEQYF. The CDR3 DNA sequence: TGTGCCAGCAGTGCGTACCAGCGGGCCGGCTACGAGCAGTACTTC.